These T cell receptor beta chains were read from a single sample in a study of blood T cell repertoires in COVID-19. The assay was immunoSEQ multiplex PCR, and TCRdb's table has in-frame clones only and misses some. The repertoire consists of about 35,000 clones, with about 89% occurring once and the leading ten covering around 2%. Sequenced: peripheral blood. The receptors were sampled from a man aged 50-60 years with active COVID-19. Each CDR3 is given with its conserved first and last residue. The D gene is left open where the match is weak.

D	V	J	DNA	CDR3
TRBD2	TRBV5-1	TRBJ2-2	TGCGCCAGCAGCTTTACGGGACTAGCGAACACCGGGGAGCTGTTTTTT	CASSFTGLANTGELFF
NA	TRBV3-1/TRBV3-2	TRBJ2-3	TGTGCCAGCAGCCAAGATCTGTTTGTCACGCAGTATTTT	CASSQDLFVTQYF
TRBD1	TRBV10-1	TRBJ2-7	TGCGCCAGCAGTGGGGACAGGGGGCGGCTCTACGAGCAGTACTTC	CASSGDRGRLYEQYF
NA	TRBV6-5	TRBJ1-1	TGTGCCAGCAGTACACAGGGAGGGCCCACTGAAGCTTTCTTT	CASSTQGGPTEAFF
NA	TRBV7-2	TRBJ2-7	TGTGCCAGCAGCTTAGATGTACGACGGCTAGTCCCCTACGAGCAGTACTTC	CASSLDVRRLVPYEQYF
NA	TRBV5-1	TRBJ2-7	TGCGCCAGCAGCTTGGAAGGGGTCGAGCAGTACTTC	CASSLEGVEQYF
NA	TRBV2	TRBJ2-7	TGTGCCAGCAGAGGAAGGTCAGGGGTGGAGCACGAGCAGTACTTC	CASRGRSGVEHEQYF
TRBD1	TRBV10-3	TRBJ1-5	TGTGCCATCAGCTTAGGGGGCGCAGGGGGCAATCAGCCCCAGCATTTT	CAISLGGAGGNQPQHF
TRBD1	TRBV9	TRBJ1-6	TGTGCCAGCAGCGTATTGGCAGGGGGCGATTCACCCCTCCACTTT	CASSVLAGGDSPLHF
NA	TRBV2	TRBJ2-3	TGTGCCAGCAGTGAAATTCGGGTCAGAGGTACGCAGTATTTT	CASSEIRVRGTQYF
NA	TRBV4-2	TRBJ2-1	TGTGCCAGCAGCCCATGGGACGCGCGGGGTGAGCAGTTCTTC	CASSPWDARGEQFF
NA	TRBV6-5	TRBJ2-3	TGTGCCAGCACTGGGAAGCGGGTAGGCACAGATACGCAGTATTTT	CASTGKRVGTDTQYF
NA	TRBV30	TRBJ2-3	TGTGCCTGGAGTGTACGCGGTAGCGGATTCACAGATACGCAGTATTTT	CAWSVRGSGFTDTQYF
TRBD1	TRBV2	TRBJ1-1	TGTGCCAGCAGTGAAGCATTTCCAGGGGGCGAATCTTGGGACACTGAAGCTTTCTTT	CASSEAFPGGESWDTEAFF